This T cell receptor (beta chain) came from a study of human T cells and chemical hapten exposure. Study context: After 6 days, upper back 0.01% DPC patch tests were scored. Per-sample TCR yield variation was attributed mainly to small pooled library volume differences.

Time point given: patch test 2, 6 weeks after DPC sensitization. The sample's treatment: therapeutic diphenylcyclopropenone sensitization with weekly scalp DPC. One entry per CDR3 protein, called by TCRdb with MiXCR from the RACE reads. Of about 140,000 distinct CDR3 sequences listed, 10% to 15% are singletons. The CDR3 contains 15 residues. The V end lost 2 bases, the J end lost 0 bases, and 9 bases lay between the germline ends. Germline V gene sequence: CDR1 SGDLS, CDR2 YYNGEE. The sample was whole blood, taken in connection with sensitization to the hapten diphenylcyclopropenone (DPC). The chain employs TRBV9 and TRBJ2-1; no clear D. This TCR came from a woman between 45 and 60 years old with alopecia areata. Some clones in this sample may be carry-over from other donors' samples. The CDR3 DNA reads TGTGCCAGCAGCGTGGGCGACCTCTCCTACAATGAGCAGTTCTTC. Its protein product is CASSVGDLSYNEQFF.